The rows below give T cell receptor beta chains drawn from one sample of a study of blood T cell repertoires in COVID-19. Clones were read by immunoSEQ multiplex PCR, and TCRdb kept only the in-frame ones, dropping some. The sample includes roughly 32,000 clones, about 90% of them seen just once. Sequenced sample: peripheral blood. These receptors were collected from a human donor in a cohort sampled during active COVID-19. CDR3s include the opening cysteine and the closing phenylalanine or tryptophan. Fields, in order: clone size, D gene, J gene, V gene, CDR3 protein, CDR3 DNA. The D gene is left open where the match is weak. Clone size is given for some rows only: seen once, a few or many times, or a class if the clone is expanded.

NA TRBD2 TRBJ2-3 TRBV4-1 CASSHPRGLAESTDTQYF TGCGCCAGCAGCCACCCCAGGGGACTAGCGGAAAGCACAGATACGCAGTATTTT
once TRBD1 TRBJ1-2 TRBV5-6 CASSLYRGTYGYTF TGTGCCAGCAGCTTGTACAGGGGCACTTATGGCTACACCTTC
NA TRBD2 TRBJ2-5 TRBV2 CASRPGTSGGVSSETQYF TGTGCCAGCAGGCCAGGGACTAGCGGGGGGGTTTCATCAGAGACCCAGTACTTC
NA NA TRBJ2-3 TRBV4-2 CASSQDSVPDTQYF TGTGCCAGCAGCCAAGATTCTGTTCCAGATACGCAGTATTTT
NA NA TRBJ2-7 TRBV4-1 CASSQERWADSYEQYF TGCGCCAGCAGCCAAGAAAGATGGGCAGACTCCTACGAGCAGTACTTC
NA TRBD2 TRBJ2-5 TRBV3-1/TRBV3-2 CASSLRLAGGETQYF TGTGCCAGCAGCCTTCGTTTAGCGGGGGGGGAGACCCAGTACTTC
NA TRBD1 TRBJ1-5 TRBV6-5 CASSYDRASQPQHF TGTGCCAGCAGTTATGACAGGGCTAGTCAGCCCCAGCATTTT
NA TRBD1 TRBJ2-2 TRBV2 CASSPRTGSPGELFF TGTGCCAGCAGCCCTAGGACAGGGTCCCCCGGGGAGCTGTTTTTT
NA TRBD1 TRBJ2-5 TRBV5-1 CASSLAVGGRQETQYF TGCGCCAGCAGCTTGGCCGTAGGGGGCAGACAAGAGACCCAGTACTTC
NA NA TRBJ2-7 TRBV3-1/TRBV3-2 CASSGDIYEQYF TGTGCCAGCAGCGGGGACATTTACGAGCAGTACTTC
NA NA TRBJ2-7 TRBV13 CASSSGIYSYEQYF TGTGCCAGCTCTTCCGGGATTTACTCCTACGAGCAGTACTTC
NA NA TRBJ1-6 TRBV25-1 CASSDRSDSPLHF TGTGCCAGCAGTGACAGATCCGATTCACCCCTCCACTTT
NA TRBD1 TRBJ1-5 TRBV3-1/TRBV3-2 CASSAATGVRPQHF TGTGCCAGCAGTGCGGCTACAGGGGTTCGGCCCCAGCATTTT
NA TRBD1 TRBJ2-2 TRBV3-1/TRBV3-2 CASSLGTGSTGELFF TGTGCCAGCAGCCTGGGGACAGGGTCCACCGGGGAGCTGTTTTTT
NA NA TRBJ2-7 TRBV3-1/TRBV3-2 CASSLGVQSSYEQYF TGTGCCAGCAGCTTAGGGGTGCAGAGCTCCTACGAGCAGTACTTC
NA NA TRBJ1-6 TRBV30 CAWKRVDYSPLHF TGTGCCTGGAAGCGAGTGGATTATTCACCCCTCCACTTT
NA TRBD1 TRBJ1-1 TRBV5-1 CASSSPGQGSQAFF TGCGCCAGCAGCTCTCCGGGACAGGGGTCTCAAGCTTTCTTT
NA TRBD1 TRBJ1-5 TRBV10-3 CAIRDGTASNQPQHF TGTGCCATCAGGGACGGGACAGCAAGCAATCAGCCCCAGCATTTT
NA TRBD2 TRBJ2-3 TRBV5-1 CASSPGGPDTQYF TGCGCCAGCAGCCCGGGGGGGCCGGATACGCAGTATTTT
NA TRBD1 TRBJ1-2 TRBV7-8 CASSLGTGVYGYTF TGTGCCAGCAGCTTAGGGACAGGGGTTTATGGCTACACCTTC
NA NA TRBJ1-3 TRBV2 CASSEPRAGNTIYF TGTGCCAGCAGTGAACCAAGAGCGGGAAACACCATATATTTT
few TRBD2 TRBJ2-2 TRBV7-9 CASSRSGEGTGELFF TGTGCCAGCAGCCGATCGGGGGAGGGCACCGGGGAGCTGTTTTTT
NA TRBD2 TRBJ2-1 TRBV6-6 CASSYSGGRNNEQFF TGTGCCAGCAGCTATAGCGGGGGGCGGAACAATGAGCAGTTCTTC
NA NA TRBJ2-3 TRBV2 CASSEGLRTDTQYF TGTGCCAGCAGTGAAGGACTCCGCACAGATACGCAGTATTTT
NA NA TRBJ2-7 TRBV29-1 CSVTDISYEQYF TGCAGCGTTACTGACATCTCCTACGAGCAGTACTTC
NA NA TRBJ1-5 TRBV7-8 CASSLGAAVYSNQPQHF TGTGCCAGCAGCTTAGGGGCAGCCGTCTATAGCAATCAGCCCCAGCATTTT
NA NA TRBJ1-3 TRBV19 CATTGSGNTIYF TGTGCCACCACGGGCTCTGGAAACACCATATATTTT
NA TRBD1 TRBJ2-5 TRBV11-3 CASSTDRGKTQYF TGTGCCAGCAGCACGGACAGGGGAAAGACCCAGTACTTC
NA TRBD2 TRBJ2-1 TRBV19 CASSIARGGPGYEQFF TGTGCCAGTAGTATCGCTCGCGGGGGGCCCGGCTATGAGCAGTTCTTC
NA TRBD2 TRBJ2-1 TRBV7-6 CASSLAGAGGYNEQFF TGTGCCAGCAGCTTAGCGGGCGCGGGGGGGTACAATGAGCAGTTCTTC
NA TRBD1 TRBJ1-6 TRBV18 CASSWTGENSPLHF TGTGCCAGCTCATGGACAGGGGAGAATTCACCCCTCCACTTT
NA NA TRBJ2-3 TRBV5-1 CASSLGGPRADTQYF TGCGCCAGCAGCTTGGGGGGTCCGCGGGCAGATACGCAGTATTTT
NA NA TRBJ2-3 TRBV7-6 CASSLGVGRSNTQYF TGTGCCAGCAGCTTAGGGGTTGGGCGTTCGAATACGCAGTATTTT
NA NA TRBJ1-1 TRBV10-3 CAISYGGGGEAFF TGTGCCATCAGTTACGGCGGGGGAGGAGAAGCTTTCTTT
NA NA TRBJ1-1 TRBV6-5 CASSLGGDTEAFF TGTGCCAGCAGCCTCGGCGGTGACACTGAAGCTTTCTTT
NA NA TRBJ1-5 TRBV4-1 CASSQDSAGNQPQHF TGCGCCAGCAGCCAAGATTCAGCGGGGAATCAGCCCCAGCATTTT
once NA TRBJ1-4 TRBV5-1 CASSLAGGRPNEKLFF TGCGCCAGCAGCTTGGCCGGGGGAAGACCTAATGAAAAACTGTTTTTT
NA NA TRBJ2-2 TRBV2 CASLPGFGELFF TGTGCCAGTCTTCCAGGGTTCGGGGAGCTGTTTTTT
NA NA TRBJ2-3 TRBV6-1 CASSESRMGGGDTQYF TGTGCCAGCAGTGAAAGTAGGATGGGGGGGGGCGATACGCAGTATTTT
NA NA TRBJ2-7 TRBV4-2 CASSQATPWGGQDLYEQYF TGTGCCAGCAGCCAAGCCACCCCCTGGGGCGGTCAAGACCTCTACGAGCAGTACTTC
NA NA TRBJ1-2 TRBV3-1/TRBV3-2 CASSPWWEDYHGYTF TGTGCCAGCAGCCCCTGGTGGGAAGACTACCATGGCTACACCTTC
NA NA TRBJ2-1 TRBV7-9 CASSLDFEQFF TGTGCCAGCAGCTTAGACTTTGAGCAGTTCTTC
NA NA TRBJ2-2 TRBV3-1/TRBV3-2 CASSRRTGELFF TGTGCCAGCAGCCGCCGGACCGGGGAGCTGTTTTTT
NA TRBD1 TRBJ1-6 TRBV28 CASSQGRSSPLHF TGTGCCAGCTCACAGGGGAGGTCTTCACCCCTCCACTTT
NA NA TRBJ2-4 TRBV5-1 CASSPEVGAKNIQYF TGCGCCAGCAGCCCGGAGGTGGGGGCCAAAAACATTCAGTACTTC
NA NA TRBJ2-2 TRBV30 CAWSDPGQNPYRELFF TGTGCCTGGAGTGATCCGGGACAAAACCCCTACCGGGAGCTGTTTTTT
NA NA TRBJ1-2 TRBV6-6 CASSSPKGAHGYTF TGTGCCAGCAGTTCCCCAAAAGGGGCGCATGGCTACACCTTC
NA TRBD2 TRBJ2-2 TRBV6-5 CASRMGLARTGELFF TGTGCCAGCAGAATGGGACTAGCCCGAACCGGGGAGCTGTTTTTT
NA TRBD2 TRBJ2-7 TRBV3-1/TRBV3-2 CASSQAGGGGFEQYF TGTGCCAGCAGCCAAGCGGGCGGGGGGGGTTTCGAGCAGTACTTC
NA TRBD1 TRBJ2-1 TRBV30 CAWSVRGLDEQFF TGTGCCTGGAGTGTAAGGGGGCTAGATGAGCAGTTCTTC
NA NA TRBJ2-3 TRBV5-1 CASRPSLRGRADTQYF TGCGCCAGCAGGCCGTCTTTGCGGGGGCGGGCAGATACGCAGTATTTT
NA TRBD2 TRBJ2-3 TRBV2 CASSLGLPTDTQYF TGTGCCAGCAGTCTGGGACTACCCACAGATACGCAGTATTTT
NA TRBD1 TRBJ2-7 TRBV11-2 CASSSGTGYEQYF TGTGCCAGCAGCTCCGGGACAGGCTACGAGCAGTACTTC
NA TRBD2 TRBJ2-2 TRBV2 CASSLSSGGAAGELFF TGTGCCAGCAGTCTAAGTAGCGGGGGGGCTGCCGGGGAGCTGTTTTTT
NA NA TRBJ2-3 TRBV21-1 CASTNPYDRGRGDTQYF TGTGCCAGCACCAACCCCTATGACAGGGGGCGCGGAGATACGCAGTATTTT